The TCR beta chain under discussion was sequenced for a study of cytomegalovirus exposure and HLA in healthy donors. Broader study findings: Sequencing artifact likely explains a cluster of highly shared sequence variants. What TCR beta sequences reportedly achieved was accurate prediction of HLA-A and HLA-B alleles in most subjects. In an earlier analysis, in several hundred donors, most V segments appeared productive either ~87% or ~30% of the time.

Both 60 Vbeta primers and 13 Jbeta primers went into the PCR. The repertoire was sequenced with immunoSEQ multiplex PCR; TCRdb's copy has only in-frame clones and lacks some. This table holds 200,000 to 300,000 clones, about 83% found once. A word on this clone: Antigen unknown.

Specimen: PBMCs. The sequence was collected from a woman in her thirties or forties in good health and CMV-seropositive.

The CDR3 sequence is CASSFASSYNEQFF. Here the CDR3 DNA reads TGTGCCAGCAGCTTTGCGAGCTCCTACAATGAGCAGTTCTTC. The chain recombines TRBV7-9 with TRBJ2-1; D gene ambiguous. This CDR3 region has 14 residues. CDR1 is SEHNR and CDR2 is FQNEAQ in the germline V gene (reference sequence). V was trimmed by 3 bases and J by 0 bases, leaving 6 bases between them.